Below, 29 T cell receptor beta chains from the same sample are listed, as sequenced in a study of cytomegalovirus exposure and HLA in healthy donors. The PCR was carried out with 60 Vbeta primers and 13 Jbeta primers. The repertoire was sequenced with immunoSEQ multiplex PCR; TCRdb's copy has only in-frame clones and lacks some. The data contain more than 110,000 clones, 75% of them singletons. The sample taken for sequencing was PBMCs. The receptors stem from a man aged 30-40 years in good health and CMV-seronegative.

The J gene is TRBJ1-2, the V gene TRBV18; D remains unclear. This CDR3 has 15 amino acids. The germline V and J ends were trimmed by 0 bases and 4 bases, with 12 bases remaining between them. CDR1 KGHSH and CDR2 LQKENI come from the germline V gene. In DNA, the CDR3 is TGTGCCAGCTCACCACCACGTGGGCTCGGCTATGGCTACACCTTC. Its protein product is CASSPPRGLGYGYTF. The whole variable domain, remainder taken from reference TRBV18 and TRBJ1-2, is NAGVMQNPRHLVRRRGQEARLRCSPMKGHSHVYWYRQLPEEGLKFMVYLQKENIIDESGMPKERFSAEFPKEGPSILRIQQVVRGDSAAYFCASSPPRGLGYGYTFGSGTRLTVV.

V is TRBV19 and J is TRBJ2-1; 7 nucleotides agree with TRBD2. The CDR3 sequence is 14 residues long. CDR1 is LNHDA, CDR2 SQIVND, per germline (reference sequence). V trimming: 3 bases; J trimming: 9 bases; junction bases outside the gene matches: 8. CDR3 sequence: CASSISRGEGEQFF. In nucleotides, the CDR3 is TGTGCCAGTAGTATCTCGAGAGGGGAGGGTGAGCAGTTCTTC.

This rearrangement joins TRBV29-1 to TRBJ1-2; tentatively, D is TRBD1 (5 bases). Trimming took off 4 bases at V and 0 bases at J, with 9 bases between the two ends. CDR3 length equals 13 residues. The germline V gene has CDR1 SQVTM and CDR2 ANQGSEA. CDR3 protein: CSVGAGTNYGYTF. DNA of the CDR3: TGCAGCGTTGGGGCAGGGACTAACTATGGCTACACCTTC.

This clone has more than one count but fewer than ten. V usage is TRBV18 and J usage is TRBJ1-1, with 8 bases identical to TRBD1. There are 13 residues in the CDR3. The junction had 1 base not matched to a gene; V was cut back by 6 bases and J by 1 base. Germline V gives CDR1 KGHSH, CDR2 LQKENI. CDR3 amino acids: CASSGQANTEAFF. CDR3 DNA: TGTGCCAGCTCGGGACAGGCGAACACTGAAGCTTTCTTT.

V is TRBV15 and J is TRBJ1-5; D gene ambiguous. Germline CDR1 LNHNV, CDR2 YYDKDF (reference sequence). The V and J ends lost 5 bases and 2 bases respectively, with 10 bases between them. This CDR3 has 14 amino acids. CDR3 region: CATSPDTRNQPQHF. The CDR3 nucleotides read TGTGCCACCAGCCCTGACACACGCAATCAGCCCCAGCATTTT.

The chain carries TRBV19 and TRBJ1-5, with TRBD1 identical over 7 bases. Germline V gives CDR1 LNHDA, CDR2 SQIVND (reference sequence). The trim removed 6 bases at V and 4 bases at J, leaving 9 bases unmatched. This CDR3 spans 15 amino acids. The CDR3 DNA reads as TGTGCCAGTAGCGTGACAGGGTCTGGGAATCAGCCCCAGCATTTT. Its translation: CASSVTGSGNQPQHF.

The chain couples TRBV27 to TRBJ2-1; weak D call: TRBD2 (7 bases). The V end was cut by 4 bases, the J end by 5 bases, with 15 bases between. Per the germline V gene, CDR1 is MNHEY and CDR2 is SMNVEV (reference sequence). The CDR3 has 15 amino acids. Here the CDR3 reads CASSSRGATDNEQFF. The CDR3 nucleotides are TGTGCCAGCAGTTCCCGGGGGGCCACGGACAATGAGCAGTTCTTC.

V usage is TRBV2 and J usage is TRBJ1-5, with D possibly being TRBD1 (5 bases). Trimming removed 7 bases at V and 4 bases at J, with 14 bases between. Germline CDR1 and CDR2: SNHLY and FYNNEI. The length of the CDR3 is 14 residues. CDR3 sequence (DNA): TGTGCCAGCACCTTTGTTCAGGGAAATCAGCCCCAGCATTTT. It codes for CASTFVQGNQPQHF.

The J gene is TRBJ2-3, the V gene TRBV18; 13 nucleotides match TRBD2. CDR3 length equals 18 residues. The J segment lost 0 bases and the V segment lost 5 bases, leaving 8 bases of the junction unmatched. Per the germline V gene, CDR1 is KGHSH and CDR2 is LQKENI. The CDR3, as DNA: TGTGCCAGCTCATCAACGTTACTAGCGGGGGGGAGCACAGATACGCAGTATTTT. Its translation: CASSSTLLAGGSTDTQYF.

This clone was picked up a small number of times. This chain links TRBV5-6 with TRBJ2-7, with D maybe TRBD1 (5 bases). V lost 3 bases to trimming and J lost 3 bases, with 19 bases between them. The CDR3 sequence is 16 residues long. Per germline, CDR1 SGHDT and CDR2 YYEEEE. DNA for the CDR3: TGTGCCAGCAGCTATATTCATACCACAGGTGGCTACGAGCAGTACTTC. Translation: CASSYIHTTGGYEQYF.

The chain links TRBV29-1 to TRBJ1-2; D gene uncertain. V was shortened by 0 bases and J by 2 bases, with 7 bases between the two germline ends. There are 13 residues in the CDR3. Germline-derived CDR1 and CDR2 are SQVTM and ANQGSEA. The CDR3 reads CSVEDQENYGYTF. CDR3 nucleotide sequence: TGCAGCGTTGAAGACCAAGAGAACTATGGCTACACCTTC.

This clone was counted a single time. This chain uses TRBV27 with TRBJ1-4; 10 nucleotides agree with TRBD1. V lost 2 bases and J lost 8; bases outside the gene matches: 2. Germline V CDR1 and CDR2: MNHEY, SMNVEV (reference sequence). The CDR3 contains 14 residues. CDR3 sequence: CASSLGQGEEKLFF. The CDR3 DNA sequence: TGTGCCAGCAGTTTAGGACAGGGGGAGGAAAAACTGTTTTTT.

The sample holds one count of this clone. V usage is TRBV9 and J usage is TRBJ2-3; D is possibly TRBD2 (5 bases). Per germline, CDR1 SGDLS and CDR2 YYNGEE. This CDR3 has 15 amino acids. Trimming shortened V by 0 bases and J by 2 bases, and 10 bases separated the two germline ends. The CDR3: CASSVGIGDTDTQYF. The CDR3 DNA sequence: TGTGCCAGCAGCGTAGGGATCGGGGACACAGATACGCAGTATTTT.

Only a few counts were recorded for this clone. The chain links TRBV2 to TRBJ1-6; D ambiguous. The ends were cut back, 1 base at V and 6 bases at J, with 19 bases in the middle. The CDR3 loop spans 18 amino acids. The V gene's germline CDR1 is SNHLY and CDR2 FYNNEI. CDR3 sequence: CASSEDLLQTLLNSPLHF. CDR3 DNA: TGTGCCAGCAGTGAAGACCTCCTACAGACCCTCCTTAATTCACCCCTCCACTTT.

J is TRBJ1-1 and V is TRBV29-1; weak D call: TRBD1 (6 bases). The V gene lost 3 bases and the J gene lost 5 bases, with 19 bases spanning the gap. In germline, CDR1 is SQVTM, CDR2 ANQGSEA. The CDR3 is 15 amino acids. CDR3 DNA sequence: TGCAGCGTTGACTTGGGGTCACAGGGAGGGACTGAAGCTTTCTTT. It translates to CSVDLGSQGGTEAFF.

V usage is TRBV4-1 and J usage is TRBJ2-1; tentative D call: TRBD2 (7 bases). Germline loops: CDR1 MGHRA, CDR2 YSYEKL. V was shortened by 0 bases and J by 15 bases, with 24 bases between the two germline ends. There are 16 residues in the CDR3. For the CDR3, the DNA is TGCGCCAGCAGCCAAGAAGTCAGGACTAGGGGGGTGTTGCGGTTCTTC. As protein: CASSQEVRTRGVLRFF.

This chain links TRBV28 with TRBJ2-5; 10 nucleotides match TRBD2. The trim removed 2 bases at V and 3 bases at J, leaving 3 bases unmatched. The CDR3 length is 15 residues. In germline, CDR1 is MDHEN, CDR2 SYDVKM. CDR3 coding DNA: TGTGCCAGCAGTTTAAGCGGGAGGGGGGAAGAGACCCAGTACTTC. It codes for CASSLSGRGEETQYF.

This rearrangement joins TRBV7-9 to TRBJ2-3; TRBD2 matches 9 bases. The CDR3 contains 14 residues. Losses at the gene ends were 1 base for V and 4 bases for J; bases not matched to a gene: 0. Germline V gives CDR1 SEHNR, CDR2 FQNEAQ (reference sequence). The CDR3 loop reads CASSLERGADTQYF. The CDR3 DNA reads as TGTGCCAGCAGCTTAGAGCGGGGGGCAGATACGCAGTATTTT.

The chain employs TRBV14 and TRBJ2-1, with 8 nucleotides matching TRBD1. CDR1 SGHDN and CDR2 FVKESK come from the germline V gene. V dropped 3 bases and J dropped 9; count of bases not matched to a gene: 10. The CDR3 loop spans 15 amino acids. CDR3 in amino acids: CASSHWTGTQAEQFF. CDR3 nucleotides: TGTGCCAGCAGCCACTGGACAGGGACTCAGGCTGAGCAGTTCTTC.

This clone has a handful of counts. J is TRBJ2-7 and V is TRBV5-4; TRBD1 matches at 11 bases. Germline loops: CDR1 SGHNT, CDR2 YYREEE (reference sequence). The J segment lost 5 bases and the V segment lost 4 bases, leaving 5 bases of the junction unmatched. CDR3 length equals 14 residues. This CDR3 reads CASSLDRGPNEQYF. CDR3 coding DNA: TGTGCCAGCAGCCTGGACAGGGGGCCAAACGAGCAGTACTTC.

The chain joins TRBV7-9 to TRBJ1-4; 7 nucleotides agree with TRBD1. The CDR3 runs to 15 residues. V was pared by 0 bases and J by 8 bases, with 6 bases of the junction left unmatched. Looked up from germline, CDR1 is SEHNR and CDR2 is FQNEAQ (reference sequence). CDR3 sequence (DNA): TGTGCCAGCAGCTTAGCGGGAAGGGGGCCGGAAAAACTGTTTTTT. This codes for CASSLAGRGPEKLFF. Full variable domain (missing parts from reference TRBV7-9 and TRBJ1-4): DTGVSQNPRHKITKRGQNVTFRCDPISEHNRLYWYRQTLGQGPEFLTYFQNEAQLEKSRLLSDRFSAERPKGSFSTLEIQRTEQGDSAMYLCASSLAGRGPEKLFFGSGTQLSVL.

This chain connects TRBV7-7 to TRBJ2-5, with TRBD2 matching 10 bases. CDR1 SSHAT and CDR2 FNYEAQ come from the germline V gene (reference sequence). The junction had 12 bases not matched to a gene; V was cut back by 4 bases and J by 4 bases. This CDR3 is built from 17 residues. The CDR3 sequence: CASSSGAGGPLGETQYF. CDR3 nucleotides: TGTGCCAGCAGCTCTGGAGCGGGAGGGCCTTTAGGAGAGACCCAGTACTTC.

This clone was seen only a few times. The chain has TRBV14 and TRBJ2-7; 13 nucleotides line up with TRBD2. The CDR3 has 14 amino acids. Germline assignment: CDR1 SGHDN and CDR2 FVKESK. After removal of 8 bases from V and 6 bases from J, the junction contained 7 bases not matched to a gene. The CDR3 sequence is CASGAGTSGIEQYF. CDR3 DNA sequence: TGTGCCAGCGGGGCCGGGACTAGCGGGATCGAGCAGTACTTC.

This clone was counted only a few times. This chain uses TRBV25-1 with TRBJ1-6, with 7 bases matching TRBD1. CDR1 MGHDK and CDR2 SYGVNS come from the germline V gene. This CDR3 spans 15 amino acids. V shed 4 bases and J 7 bases; nucleotides not matched to a gene: 7. The DNA for the CDR3 is TGTGCCAGCAGTGCCCCGACAGGGCGCAATTCACCCCTCCACTTT. Residues: CASSAPTGRNSPLHF.

In nucleotides, the CDR3 is TGTGCCAGCACCCCCGTCGAAGGCGGGAGCTCTTACAATGAGCAGTTCTTC. It codes for CASTPVEGGSSYNEQFF. The J gene is TRBJ2-1, the V gene TRBV28; TRBD2 matches at 7 bases. The CDR3 has 17 residues. CDR1 MDHEN and CDR2 SYDVKM come from the germline V gene. Losses at the gene ends were 7 bases for V and 4 bases for J; bases not matched to a gene: 16.

The J gene is TRBJ1-3, the V gene TRBV20-1, with D tentatively TRBD1 (5 bases). Germline V gene sequence: CDR1 DFQATT, CDR2 SNEGSKA (reference sequence). V lost 7 bases and J 6 bases, leaving 10 bases between the germline ends. The CDR3 sequence is 11 residues long. CDR3 sequence: CSVTVTNTIYF. In DNA, the CDR3 is TGCAGTGTGACAGTCACAAACACCATATATTTT.

The chain joins TRBV5-5 to TRBJ2-3; D uncertain. V was shortened by 3 bases and J by 2 bases, with 4 bases between the two germline ends. Germline CDR1 SGHKS, CDR2 YYEKEE (reference sequence). The CDR3 length is 12 residues. CDR3 loop: CASSSLTDTQYF. The DNA of the CDR3 is TGTGCCAGCAGCTCACTCACAGATACGCAGTATTTT. The full variable domain, rest sourced from reference TRBV5-5 and TRBJ2-3, is DAGVTQSPTHLIKTRGQQVTLRCSPISGHKSVSWYQQVLGQGPQFIFQYYEKEERGRGNFPDRFSARQFPNYSSELNVNALLLGDSALYLCASSSLTDTQYFGPGTRLTVL.

This chain uses TRBV28 with TRBJ2-2; 8 bases map to TRBD1. CDR3 length equals 14 residues. Losses at the gene ends were 6 bases for V and 5 bases for J; bases not matched to a gene: 5. Germline assignment: CDR1 MDHEN and CDR2 SYDVKM. The CDR3: CASRKQGDTGELFF. In nucleotides, the CDR3 is TGTGCCAGCAGAAAACAGGGGGATACCGGGGAGCTGTTTTTT.

The rearrangement links TRBV5-4 to TRBJ2-7; maybe TRBD1 (5 bases). CDR3 length: 15 amino acids. The ends were cut back, 6 bases at V and 6 bases at J, with 22 bases in the middle. Germline V gene sequence: CDR1 SGHNT, CDR2 YYREEE (reference sequence). The CDR3 sequence is CASTASDPEGVEQYF. CDR3 coding DNA: TGTGCCAGCACCGCTTCGGACCCGGAAGGGGTCGAGCAGTACTTC.